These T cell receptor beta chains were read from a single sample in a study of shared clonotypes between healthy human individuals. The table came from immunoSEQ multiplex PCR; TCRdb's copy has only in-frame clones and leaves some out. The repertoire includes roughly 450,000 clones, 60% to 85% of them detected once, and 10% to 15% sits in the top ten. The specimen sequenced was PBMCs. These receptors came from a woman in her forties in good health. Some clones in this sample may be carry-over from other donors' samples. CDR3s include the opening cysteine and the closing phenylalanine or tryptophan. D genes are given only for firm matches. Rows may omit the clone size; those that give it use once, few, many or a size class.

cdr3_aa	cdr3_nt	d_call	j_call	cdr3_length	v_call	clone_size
CASMRDPSYEQYF	TGTGCCAGCATGCGGGACCCGTCCTACGAGCAGTACTTC	.	TRBJ2-7	13	TRBV2	.
CASSLELEGSPLHF	TGCGCCAGCAGCTTGGAGCTAGAGGGTTCACCCCTCCACTTT	.	TRBJ1-6	14	TRBV5-1	.
CASSPIVTSGRSTQYF	TGTGCCAGCAGTCCCATCGTAACTAGCGGGAGATCGACCCAGTACTTC	TRBD2	TRBJ2-5	16	TRBV28	.
CASSPGGGADTQYF	TGCGCCAGCAGCCCTGGCGGGGGCGCAGATACGCAGTATTTT	.	TRBJ2-3	14	TRBV5-1	.
CASSALGLGRRREAFF	TGTGCCAGCAGTGCCCTAGGACTGGGGAGGAGACGGGAAGCTTTCTTT	.	TRBJ1-1	16	TRBV6-1	.
CASRVRETQYF	TGTGCCAGCAGGGTTCGGGAGACCCAGTACTTC	.	TRBJ2-5	11	TRBV2	.
CASSNTGVSSGANVLTF	TGTGCCAGTAGTAACACAGGGGTTAGCTCTGGGGCCAACGTCCTGACTTTC	TRBD1	TRBJ2-6	17	TRBV19	.
CASSDLGQGRDEQFF	TGCGCCAGCAGCGATCTAGGACAGGGGCGGGATGAGCAGTTCTTC	TRBD1	TRBJ2-1	15	TRBV4-1	once
CASSKGQGDEKLFF	TGTGCCAGCAGCAAGGGACAGGGGGATGAAAAACTGTTTTTT	TRBD1	TRBJ1-4	14	TRBV6-6	.
CASSPPLRINTEAFF	TGTGCCAGCAGTCCCCCCCTTCGCATTAACACTGAAGCTTTCTTT	.	TRBJ1-1	15	TRBV28	.
CAISDWALPLEQYF	TGTGCCATCAGTGATTGGGCCCTACCTCTCGAGCAGTACTTC	.	TRBJ2-7	14	TRBV10-3	few
CASSPRGDRYSYEQYF	TGTGCCAGCTCACCAAGGGGGGACCGTTATTCCTACGAGCAGTACTTC	.	TRBJ2-7	16	TRBV18	.
CSVVAGGTDTQYF	TGCAGCGTAGTAGCGGGAGGGACAGATACGCAGTATTTT	TRBD2	TRBJ2-3	13	TRBV29-1	few
CASSVGLRGVTDTQYF	TGTGCCAGCAGCGTAGGGCTTCGGGGGGTCACAGATACGCAGTATTTT	TRBD2	TRBJ2-3	16	TRBV9	.
CASSQRQFGNQPQHF	TGTGCCAGCAGTCAAAGACAGTTTGGAAATCAGCCCCAGCATTTT	.	TRBJ1-5	15	TRBV28	.
CASSPRLAGGNEQFF	TGTGCCAGCAGCCCAAGACTAGCGGGAGGCAATGAGCAGTTCTTC	TRBD2	TRBJ2-1	15	TRBV7-3	.
CASSQDSGRAYEQYF	TGTGCCAGCAGCCAAGATAGCGGGAGGGCCTACGAGCAGTACTTC	TRBD2	TRBJ2-7	15	TRBV4-2	.
CAWSRSANTEAFF	TGTGCCTGGAGTAGGTCCGCCAACACTGAAGCTTTCTTT	.	TRBJ1-1	13	TRBV30	few
CASSPRDSSYEQYF	TGTGCCAGCAGCCCTCGGGACAGTTCGTACGAGCAGTACTTC	TRBD1	TRBJ2-7	14	TRBV9	.
CASSLLADSYEQYF	TGCGCCAGCAGCTTACTCGCAGACTCCTACGAGCAGTACTTC	.	TRBJ2-7	14	TRBV5-1	.
CASSPTGLRYGYTF	TGTGCCAGCAGTCCGACAGGGTTGCGCTATGGCTACACCTTC	TRBD1	TRBJ1-2	14	TRBV27	.
CASSELGGYSNQPQHF	TGTGCCAGCAGTGAACTCGGGGGGTATAGCAATCAGCCCCAGCATTTT	.	TRBJ1-5	16	TRBV6-1	.
CASGGRTRAYNEQFF	TGTGCCAGCGGAGGGAGGACTCGAGCCTACAATGAGCAGTTCTTC	.	TRBJ2-1	15	TRBV6-1	.
CASSLHRYEAFF	TGTGCCAGCTCACTCCACCGGTATGAAGCTTTCTTT	.	TRBJ1-1	12	TRBV6-1	.
CASRAPIQSNEQFF	TGCGCCAGCAGGGCCCCTATACAGAGCAATGAGCAGTTCTTC	.	TRBJ2-1	14	TRBV5-1	few
CASSSSGSYEQYF	TGCGCCAGCAGCTCTAGCGGCTCCTACGAGCAGTACTTC	TRBD2	TRBJ2-7	13	TRBV5-1	.
CASSWDIAGEQYF	TGCGCCAGCAGCTGGGACATTGCGGGGGAGCAGTACTTC	.	TRBJ2-7	13	TRBV5-1	.
CASSQPIGTSGNRTDTQYF	TGTGCCAGTAGTCAACCTATCGGGACTAGCGGGAATCGCACAGATACGCAGTATTTT	TRBD2	TRBJ2-3	19	TRBV19	.
CASSFSAGPYEQYF	TGTGCCAGCAGTTTCAGCGCGGGGCCCTACGAGCAGTACTTC	.	TRBJ2-7	14	TRBV27	few
CASSGSYTGELFF	TGTGCCAGCAGTGGGAGCTACACCGGGGAGCTGTTTTTT	.	TRBJ2-2	13	TRBV25-1	.
CASSPRDGRPTEAFF	TGTGCCAGCAGCCCGCGGGACGGCCGACCCACTGAAGCTTTCTTT	.	TRBJ1-1	15	TRBV7-9	.
CASSEYGETQYF	TGTGCCAGCAGTGAATACGGAGAGACCCAGTACTTC	.	TRBJ2-5	12	TRBV2	.
CASRGLAGGETQYF	TGTGCCAGCAGGGGACTAGCGGGAGGAGAGACCCAGTACTTC	TRBD2	TRBJ2-5	14	TRBV2	.
CASSPREGDLLGEKLFF	TGTGCCAGCAGTCCCCGGGAAGGAGACCTTTTGGGAGAAAAACTGTTTTTT	.	TRBJ1-4	17	TRBV28	few
CASGLGDRGLSGANVLTF	TGTGCTAGTGGTTTGGGGGACAGGGGTCTCTCTGGGGCCAACGTCCTGACTTTC	TRBD1	TRBJ2-6	18	TRBV12-5	.
CASKIWTGNTIYF	TGTGCCAGCAAAATTTGGACTGGAAACACCATATATTTT	.	TRBJ1-3	13	TRBV5-4	.
CASSATGASTEAFF	TGTGCCAGCAGCGCCACAGGGGCCAGCACTGAAGCTTTCTTT	TRBD1	TRBJ1-1	14	TRBV9	.
CAIRPTLAGAYEQYF	TGTGCCATCAGGCCCACCTTAGCGGGAGCCTACGAGCAGTACTTC	TRBD2	TRBJ2-7	15	TRBV10-3	.
CASSLAGQGSEAFF	TGCGCCAGCAGCTTGGCCGGGCAGGGCTCTGAAGCTTTCTTT	.	TRBJ1-1	14	TRBV5-1	.
CASSINRNADTQYF	TGTGCCAGTAGTATAAACCGTAACGCAGATACGCAGTATTTT	.	TRBJ2-3	14	TRBV19	.
CASSLQTGATEAFF	TGTGCCAGCAGCTTACAAACAGGGGCCACTGAAGCTTTCTTT	TRBD1	TRBJ1-1	14	TRBV7-9	.
CASRGGGADTQYF	TGTGCCAGTAGGGGTGGTGGGGCAGATACGCAGTATTTT	.	TRBJ2-3	13	TRBV19	once
CASGVQGAGETQYF	TGCGCCAGCGGAGTTCAAGGGGCGGGAGAGACCCAGTACTTC	.	TRBJ2-5	14	TRBV5-1	.
CASSISGSPYNEQFF	TGTGCCAGTAGTATAAGTGGGAGTCCCTACAATGAGCAGTTCTTC	.	TRBJ2-1	15	TRBV19	.
CAISESRQDEAFF	TGTGCCATCAGTGAGTCGAGGCAAGATGAAGCTTTCTTT	.	TRBJ1-1	13	TRBV10-3	.
CAISETGLYEQYF	TGTGCCATCAGTGAGACAGGGCTCTACGAGCAGTACTTC	.	TRBJ2-7	13	TRBV10-3	.
CASSRGSGQETQYF	TGCGCCAGCTCTCGGGGGTCCGGGCAAGAGACCCAGTACTTC	.	TRBJ2-5	14	TRBV5-1	few
CASTQKAGPETQYF	TGTGCCAGCACCCAGAAGGCAGGGCCAGAGACCCAGTACTTC	.	TRBJ2-5	14	TRBV7-6	.
CASSSPRGPYEQYF	TGTGCCAGCAGCTCCCCCAGAGGGCCCTACGAGCAGTACTTC	.	TRBJ2-7	14	TRBV7-9	.
CASSLDTNNEQFF	TGCGCCAGCAGCCTGGACACTAACAATGAGCAGTTCTTC	.	TRBJ2-1	13	TRBV5-1	.
CASSPGPRLEAFF	TGCGCCAGCAGCCCGGGACCGCGGCTTGAAGCTTTCTTT	.	TRBJ1-1	13	TRBV4-1	.
CASTVAGVQETQYF	TGTGCCAGCACGGTAGCGGGAGTCCAAGAGACCCAGTACTTC	TRBD2	TRBJ2-5	14	TRBV2	.
CASSPPTGNNEKLFF	TGTGCCAGCAGCCCCCCGACAGGGAATAATGAAAAACTGTTTTTT	TRBD1	TRBJ1-4	15	TRBV7-2	.
CASSLAGVAAYNEQFF	TGTGCCAGCAGCTTGGCCGGGGTAGCAGCGTACAATGAGCAGTTCTTC	.	TRBJ2-1	16	TRBV5-4	.
CASSLISAGGPGEQYF	TGTGCCAGCAGCTTAATTTCCGCGGGAGGGCCGGGCGAGCAGTACTTC	TRBD2	TRBJ2-7	16	TRBV7-8	.
CASTTTGDSREKLFF	TGTGCCAGCACCACAACGGGGGATTCGAGAGAAAAACTGTTTTTT	.	TRBJ1-4	15	TRBV2	.
CASSYGTSGAYEQYF	TGTGCCAGCTCATACGGGACTAGCGGGGCCTACGAGCAGTACTTC	TRBD2	TRBJ2-7	15	TRBV18	.
CASSALAGAGELFF	TGTGCCAGCAGCGCGTTAGCGGGAGCCGGGGAGCTGTTTTTT	TRBD2	TRBJ2-2	14	TRBV9	once
CASSLGLAMNEQFF	TGTGCCAGCAGCTTGGGACTAGCAATGAATGAGCAGTTCTTC	TRBD2	TRBJ2-1	14	TRBV7-9	.
CASSPPRTYEQYF	TGTGCCAGCAGTCCCCCCAGGACCTACGAGCAGTACTTC	.	TRBJ2-7	13	TRBV7-9	.